This T cell receptor beta chain was obtained from a study of T-cell memory formation after mild COVID-19. The germline V gene encodes CDR1 SGHTA and CDR2 FQGNSA. V was clipped by 8 bases and J by 4 bases, with 5 bases between them. CDR3 length: 10 amino acids. Libraries for TCRalpha and TCRbeta carried sample barcodes and unique molecular identifiers via 5'RACE. TCRdb re-derived calls from the 5' RACE reads in MiXCR, one entry per CDR3 protein. The data contain around 300,000 distinct CDR3 sequences, about 20% of them singletons. Notes on this clonotype: No antigen is known for it.

Whole-study findings and limits: Clones which contracted sat mainly in CM and EM if CD4+, and in EMRA if CD8+. Pre-infection memory carried some responding clones, suggesting that cross-reactive memory joined.

Sequencing input: PBMCs or a T cell subset sorted from them (not recorded which). The receptor was isolated from a man aged 18 to 29 who had mild COVID-19 (a few samples of this study predate the infection). Cell type and time point are not known. The chain joins TRBV7-2 to TRBJ1-1; D is unresolved. CDR3 loop: CASGTTEAFF. CDR3 DNA: TGTGCCAGCGGTACCACTGAAGCTTTCTTT.